The 28 T cell receptor beta chains below were found in one sample sequenced in a study of spatial heterogeneity in lung cancer. The time point was: blood at routine non-recurrence follow-up after resection. The study sequenced unsorted whole RNA from tumor, nontumor lung or frozen PBMC. Via MiXCR, TCRdb re-called the 5' RACE reads, giving one row per CDR3 protein. The repertoire includes roughly 120,000 distinct CDR3 sequences, approximately 12% of them detected once, and around 17% sits in the top ten. Sequences were derived from PBMCs, sampled at follow-up. Receptors were obtained from a male donor with early-stage non-small cell lung cancer.

The J gene is TRBJ1-6, the V gene TRBV20-1, with D possibly matching TRBD1 (6 bases). With 0 bases removed from V and 7 bases from J, the gap between germline ends came to 10 bases. The germline CDR1 and CDR2 sequences are DFQATT and SNEGSKA (reference sequence). The CDR3 consists of 14 residues. The CDR3, as DNA: TGCAGTGCTAGAGATGGGGGGCTCAATTCACCCCTCCACTTT. Its protein product is CSARDGGLNSPLHF.

The CDR3 sequence is CASSLGLNNEKLFF. CDR3 sequence (DNA): TGCGCCAGCAGCCTGGGCCTTAATAATGAAAAACTGTTTTTT. The rearrangement uses TRBV5-1 and TRBJ1-4, with no clear D. Per the germline V gene, CDR1 is SGHRS and CDR2 is YFSETQ. The CDR3 has 14 amino acids. V gave up 4 bases and J gave up 4 bases, with 11 bases separating them.

The J gene is TRBJ2-1, the V gene TRBV4-1, with 8 bases aligning to TRBD1. Per germline, CDR1 MGHRA and CDR2 YSYEKL. The CDR3 is 16 residues long. J was trimmed by 7 bases and V by 0 bases; bases with no gene match: 8. The CDR3 coding sequence is TGCGCCAGCAGCCAAGAACCACAGGGGGGAAAGAATGAGCAGTTCTTC. Its protein is CASSQEPQGGKNEQFF.

This clonotype has at least ten counts. The chain uses TRBV6-2 or TRBV6-3 and TRBJ2-7; D uncertain. V lost 7 bases and J lost 1, with 5 bases in between. From germline, CDR1 is MNHEY and CDR2 SVGEGT. The length of the CDR3 is 11 residues. CDR3 protein: CASTPSYEQYF. The DNA for the CDR3 is TGTGCCAGCACCCCATCCTACGAGCAGTACTTC.

Many counts were recorded for this clonotype. V usage is TRBV27 and J usage is TRBJ1-2; perhaps TRBD1 as D (5 bases). Germline-derived CDR1 and CDR2 are MNHEY and SMNVEV (reference sequence). V dropped 3 bases and J dropped 3 bases, with 14 bases sitting between them. The length of the CDR3 is 15 residues. The CDR3 bases are TGTGCCAGCAGTTTGACAGCGCTTAGGTACTATGGCTACACCTTC. Protein: CASSLTALRYYGYTF.

Ten or more counts support this clonotype. V gene TRBV6-5 combines with J gene TRBJ2-7; D is unresolved. The CDR3 is 15 residues long. V was trimmed by 4 bases and J by 0 bases, leaving 13 bases between them. Germline V CDR1 and CDR2: MNHEY, SVGAGI. The DNA for the CDR3 is TGTGCCAGCAGTTTGTCGGTCTCGAGCTCCTACGAGCAGTACTTC. It codes for CASSLSVSSSYEQYF.

In this sample, this clonotype turned up a few times. J is TRBJ1-6 and V is TRBV6-5; a possible D gene is TRBD1 (5 bases). CDR1 is MNHEY, CDR2 SVGAGI, per germline. The CDR3 runs to 14 residues. V was clipped by 8 bases and J by 0 bases, with 8 bases between them. The CDR3 here is CASRGSSYNSPLHF. The DNA for the CDR3 is TGTGCCAGCCGGGGGAGCTCCTATAATTCACCCCTCCACTTT.

This clonotype was recorded a few times. Written as DNA, the CDR3 is TGCAGTGTTCCGATAGGACAGAACAATGAGCAGTTCTTC. Protein product: CSVPIGQNNEQFF. The rearrangement joins TRBV20-1 to TRBJ2-1, with a weak D call TRBD1 (6 bases). V gave up 7 bases and J gave up 5 bases, with 15 bases separating them. This CDR3 contains 13 residues. Germline loops: CDR1 DFQATT, CDR2 SNEGSKA (reference sequence).

This clonotype was counted between two and nine times. The junction and the germline gene differ at one end; a read error may be behind it. V and J are TRBV29-1 and TRBJ2-7; TRBD2 is a possible D gene (5 bases). CDR3 length: 11 amino acids. The germline V gene encodes CDR1 SQVTM and CDR2 ANQGSEA. CDR3 residues: CSVEDLRVLHF. In DNA, the CDR3 is TGCAGCGTTGAAGATCTGAGGGTTCTCCACTTC.

The chain joins TRBV6-2 or TRBV6-3 to TRBJ2-2, with 9 bases aligning to TRBD2. Germline CDR1 reads MNHEY; CDR2 reads SVGEGT. The CDR3 is made up of 17 amino acids. Trimming removed 2 bases from V and 3 bases from J; junction bases left unmatched: 7. In DNA form, the CDR3 reads TGTGCCAGCAGTTACCCTACCAGACTAGCGGACACCGGGGAGCTGTTTTTT. Protein: CASSYPTRLADTGELFF.

This clonotype appeared a few times. The rearrangement links TRBV11-2 to TRBJ2-1, with D maybe TRBD2 (5 bases). CDR3 length equals 14 residues. Germline CDR1 is SGHAT and CDR2 is FQNNGV. V was trimmed by 1 base and J by 3 bases, leaving 7 bases between them. CDR3 loop: CASSLATNYNEQFF. CDR3 nucleotides: TGTGCCAGCAGCTTAGCGACTAACTACAATGAGCAGTTCTTC.

This clonotype was found many times. The J gene is TRBJ1-1, the V gene TRBV20-1, with D possibly matching TRBD1 (5 bases). V dropped 1 base and J dropped 3 bases, with 15 bases sitting between them. The germline CDR1 and CDR2 sequences are DFQATT and SNEGSKA (reference sequence). The CDR3 covers 15 residues. CDR3 sequence reads: CSARVTGTGYTEAFF. In DNA form, the CDR3 reads TGCAGTGCTAGAGTTACCGGGACTGGGTACACTGAAGCTTTCTTT.

The table lists this clonotype with a few counts. This chain links TRBV18 with TRBJ2-6; 7 nucleotides match TRBD1. The CDR3 has 18 residues. From germline, CDR1 is KGHSH and CDR2 LQKENI. V shed 0 bases and J 0 bases; nucleotides not matched to a gene: 5. CDR3 in amino acids: CASSPPGQRTSGANVLTF. The CDR3, as DNA: TGTGCCAGCTCACCACCGGGACAGAGAACCTCTGGGGCCAACGTCCTGACTTTC.

The V gene is TRBV7-2, the J gene TRBJ2-5; 14 bases align to TRBD2. The V gene's germline CDR1 is SGHTA and CDR2 FQGNSA. The CDR3 contains 15 residues. J lost 5 bases, V lost 4 bases, and 3 bases had no gene match. The CDR3 DNA follows: TGTGCCAGCAGCTGGGGACTAGCGGGGGTTGAGACCCAGTACTTC. Translated, it gives CASSWGLAGVETQYF.

This chain connects TRBV19 to TRBJ1-2, with D unclear. Between the trimmed V and J ends, which lost 3 bases and 8 bases, there was a span of 10 bases. This CDR3 is built from 12 residues. Germline loops: CDR1 LNHDA, CDR2 SQIVND (reference sequence). DNA of the CDR3: TGTGCCAGTAGTATCGGTTTTGGCGGCTACACCTTC. This sequence encodes CASSIGFGGYTF.

This clonotype appeared many times. V and J are TRBV12-3 or TRBV12-4 and TRBJ2-1; the D gene is possibly TRBD1 (5 bases). The CDR3 sequence is 12 residues long. V was cut by 4 bases and J by 5 bases, with 6 bases left in between. The CDR3 nucleotides are TGTGCCAGCAGTTGGGGCAACAATGAGCAGTTCTTC. Amino acids: CASSWGNNEQFF.

This clonotype turned up a few times. The rearrangement joins TRBV20-1 to TRBJ1-1, with D maybe TRBD1 (5 bases). This CDR3 has 13 residues. Trimming stripped 2 bases from V and 5 bases from J, with 12 bases between. Germline CDR1 reads DFQATT; CDR2 reads SNEGSKA (reference sequence). This CDR3 is CSARSGRDTEAFF. The CDR3 DNA reads as TGCAGTGCTAGATCGGGGCGGGATACTGAAGCTTTCTTT.

The V call is TRBV27, the J call TRBJ1-6, with a weak D call TRBD1 (5 bases). Trimming removed 6 bases from V and 0 bases from J, with 9 bases in between. CDR1 MNHEY and CDR2 SMNVEV come from the germline V gene (reference sequence). CDR3 size: 15 residues. CDR3 nucleotide sequence: TGTGCCAGCAGCCCCGGGGGCTCCTATAATTCACCCCTCCACTTT. Its protein is CASSPGGSYNSPLHF.

There are a few counts of this clonotype. The chain couples TRBV28 to TRBJ1-2, with TRBD1 as a possible D gene (6 bases). Trimming took off 4 bases at V and 13 bases at J, with 19 bases between the two ends. Germline-derived CDR1 and CDR2 are MDHEN and SYDVKM. This CDR3 has 13 amino acids. The CDR3 protein is CASSSYRAPASTF. CDR3 DNA: TGTGCCAGCAGTTCGTACAGGGCCCCGGCTTCCACCTTC.

There are a few counts of this clonotype. The V and J genes are TRBV19 and TRBJ2-7; tentatively, D is TRBD1 or TRBD2 (6 bases each). Trimming left V 3 bases short and J 1 base short, with 16 bases between. Per germline, CDR1 LNHDA and CDR2 SQIVND (reference sequence). The CDR3 extends over 16 amino acids. This CDR3 is CASSMRGDAGSYEQYF. Here the CDR3 DNA reads TGTGCCAGTAGTATGAGGGGGGACGCCGGATCCTACGAGCAGTACTTC.

The gene calls are TRBV9 and TRBJ2-3, with 7 positions matching TRBD1. In germline, CDR1 is SGDLS, CDR2 YYNGEE. This CDR3 is built from 17 residues. V lost 4 bases and J lost 0; bases outside the gene matches: 11. CDR3 DNA: TGTGCCAGCAGCTATCCTGAGGGGGCCACTAGCACAGATACGCAGTATTTT. The encoded protein is CASSYPEGATSTDTQYF.

This clonotype was seen a handful of times. The chain has TRBV12-3 or TRBV12-4 and TRBJ2-7; 11 bases line up with TRBD1. CDR3 length: 14 amino acids. The trim removed 6 bases at V and 7 bases at J, leaving 8 bases unmatched. The CDR3 protein is CASSPMDRGLEQYF. CDR3 nucleotides: TGTGCCAGCAGCCCAATGGACAGGGGGCTTGAGCAGTACTTC.

The table lists this clonotype with a few counts. The chain has TRBV5-1 and TRBJ2-5; D is unresolved. This CDR3 is 15 amino acids long. V was trimmed by 0 bases and J by 3 bases, leaving 12 bases between them. Germline V gene data show CDR1 as SGHRS and CDR2 as YFSETQ. CDR3 amino acids: CASSLGFGREETQYF. For the CDR3, the DNA is TGCGCCAGCAGCTTGGGATTCGGACGGGAAGAGACCCAGTACTTC.

This clonotype was found many times. The rearrangement links TRBV7-3 to TRBJ1-1; no reliable D call. The CDR3 loop spans 13 amino acids. In germline, CDR1 is SGHTA, CDR2 FQGTGA. V was pared by 2 bases and J by 0 bases, with 4 bases between. CDR3 in DNA: TGTGCCAGCAGCTTAGGGATGAACACTGAAGCTTTCTTT. Translated: CASSLGMNTEAFF.

This clonotype was recorded a few times. The CDR3 loop reads CASSLGTGPRAEAFF. The DNA of the CDR3 is TGTGCCAGCAGCTTAGGGACAGGCCCGAGGGCTGAAGCTTTCTTT. J is TRBJ1-1 and V is TRBV5-4; 8 bases map to TRBD1. This CDR3 is built from 15 residues. Trimming took 2 bases from V and 6 from J; bases not matched to a gene: 9. Germline assignment: CDR1 SGHNT and CDR2 YYREEE (reference sequence).

The J gene is TRBJ1-1, the V gene TRBV10-3; 9 nucleotides line up with TRBD1. The CDR3 has 17 amino acids. Trimming took 4 bases from V and 10 from J; bases not matched to a gene: 19. Per germline, CDR1 ENHRY and CDR2 SYGVKD. The CDR3 nucleotides are TGTGCCATCAGTGGAGAGGGACAGGGCAGAACCGCGCTAGCAGCTTTCTTT. Translating it yields CAISGEGQGRTALAAFF.

This clonotype showed up many times. The CDR3 is CASSPWNTEAFF. DNA of the CDR3: TGTGCCAGCAGCCCATGGAACACTGAAGCTTTCTTT. The chain joins TRBV7-9 to TRBJ1-1; D call uncertain. The germline gives CDR1 SEHNR, CDR2 FQNEAQ (reference sequence). This CDR3 comprises 12 residues. Trimming shortened V by 5 bases and J by 1 base, and 5 bases separated the two germline ends.

This clonotype has more than one count but fewer than ten. The chain uses TRBV18 and TRBJ2-1; D is unresolved. V gave up 2 bases and J gave up 5 bases, with 7 bases separating them. Germline V gene data show CDR1 as KGHSH and CDR2 as LQKENI. This CDR3 region has 13 residues. CDR3 protein: CASSPTKNNEQFF. The DNA for the CDR3 is TGTGCCAGCTCACCAACCAAAAACAATGAGCAGTTCTTC.